The rows below give T cell receptor beta chains drawn from one sample of a study of OX40 agonist ivuxolimab in advanced cancers. Libraries were prepared by immunoSEQ multiplex PCR; TCRdb keeps only in-frame clonotypes and omits some of them. This repertoire shows 73,000 or so clones, around 85% found once; its top ten account for less than 0.8%. This material consisted of CD4+ or CD8+ T cells sorted from blood, taken in a trial of the OX40 agonist ivuxolimab. The receptors were gathered from an adult with an advanced solid tumor such as melanoma, head and neck, liver or kidney cancer. CDR3s include the opening cysteine and the closing phenylalanine or tryptophan. Each record gives: V gene, J gene, D gene, clone size, CDR3 protein, CDR3 DNA. A D gene is named only where the DNA matches it firmly. Clone sizes are given selectively: once, few, many, or a class where the clone is expanded.

>TRBV5-1|TRBJ2-3|NA|NA
CASSFPRAAGDTQYF
TGCGCCAGCAGCTTCCCCAGGGCTGCGGGAGATACGCAGTATTTT
>TRBV5-6|TRBJ1-2|TRBD1|NA
CASSLMGQIFYGYTF
TGTGCCAGCAGCTTGATGGGACAGATTTTCTATGGCTACACCTTC
>TRBV11-2|TRBJ1-1|NA|NA
CASSSLRGTTEAFF
TGTGCCAGCAGCTCCCTTAGGGGGACCACTGAAGCTTTCTTT
>TRBV5-1|TRBJ1-5|NA|NA
CASSFGETQGQPQHF
TGCGCCAGCAGCTTTGGGGAGACGCAGGGGCAGCCCCAGCATTTT
>TRBV6-5|TRBJ2-7|TRBD1|few
CASSYSGQGPYEQYF
TGTGCCAGCAGTTACTCGGGACAGGGACCCTACGAGCAGTACTTC
>TRBV11-2|TRBJ2-1|TRBD1|NA
CASSEDRGGEQFF
TGTGCCAGCAGCGAGGACAGGGGTGGTGAGCAGTTCTTC
>TRBV29-1|TRBJ1-3|NA|once
CSVEVQIGNTIYF
TGCAGCGTTGAGGTGCAGATAGGAAACACCATATATTTT
>TRBV7-6|TRBJ2-7|NA|once
CASSLDPGAYEQYF
TGTGCCAGCAGCTTAGATCCGGGGGCCTACGAGCAGTACTTC
>TRBV9|TRBJ1-6|NA|NA
CASSPGTGSPLHF
TGTGCCAGCAGTCCCGGGACTGGGTCACCCCTCCACTTT
>TRBV6-5|TRBJ2-7|NA|NA
CASSYGGYPYEQYF
TGTGCCAGCAGTTACGGGGGGTACCCCTACGAGCAGTACTTC
>TRBV27|TRBJ1-1|NA|NA
CASSLLGRRAEAFF
TGTGCCAGCAGTTTATTGGGCAGGAGGGCTGAAGCTTTCTTT
>TRBV6-1|TRBJ2-5|TRBD1|NA
CASSLTGGETQYF
TGTGCCAGCAGTCTCACAGGGGGAGAGACCCAGTACTTC
>TRBV5-8|TRBJ2-3|TRBD2|NA
CASSLATSGGMSTDTQYF
TGTGCCAGCAGCTTGGCCACTAGCGGGGGGATGAGCACAGATACGCAGTATTTT